A single sample gave rise to the 27 T cell receptor beta chains below, sequenced in a study of OX40 agonist ivuxolimab in advanced cancers. Sequencing was performed with immunoSEQ multiplex PCR; in TCRdb, only in-frame clones are kept and a portion is missing. Among about 64,000 clones, approximately 85% were seen once, and the ten largest hold around 3%. The sample was CD4+ or CD8+ T cells sorted from blood, taken in a trial of the OX40 agonist ivuxolimab. These receptors were obtained from an adult with an advanced solid tumor such as melanoma, head and neck, liver or kidney cancer.

The chain uses TRBV19 and TRBJ2-3; D may match TRBD1 or TRBD2 (6 bases each). The V end lost 2 bases, the J end lost 7 bases, and 13 bases lay between the germline ends. The CDR3 consists of 14 residues. CDR1 and CDR2 (germline): LNHDA, SQIVND (reference sequence). CDR3 sequence: CASSITGGTNTQYF. Here the CDR3 DNA reads TGTGCCAGTAGTATAACCGGCGGGACAAATACGCAGTATTTT.

DNA for the CDR3: TGTGCCAGCAGAGGTTTTGGAAGGTATAGTCAGCCCCAGCATTTT. It encodes CASRGFGRYSQPQHF. The chain uses TRBV6-1 and TRBJ1-5; D call uncertain. The V gene's germline CDR1 is MNHNS and CDR2 SASEGT. The V and J ends lost 6 bases and 6 bases respectively, with 18 bases between them. The CDR3 runs 15 residues.

The chain employs TRBV5-4 and TRBJ2-7; 7 nucleotides line up with TRBD2. J gave up 3 bases and V 4 bases, and 7 bases lay outside the gene matches. Germline CDR1 is SGHNT and CDR2 is YYREEE (reference sequence). CDR3 length equals 14 residues. CDR3 DNA: TGTGCCAGCAGCCCGTCCGGGGGGAACTACGAGCAGTACTTC. Encoded protein: CASSPSGGNYEQYF.

This clone was seen only once. The chain is built from TRBV15 and TRBJ2-1; D is undetermined. The V end was cut by 3 bases, the J end by 0 bases, with 9 bases between. Per the germline V gene, CDR1 is LNHNV and CDR2 is YYDKDF (reference sequence). The CDR3 totals 15 residues. CDR3 nucleotides: TGTGCCACCAGCAGGGCCAGAAGCTCCTACAATGAGCAGTTCTTC. Translation gives CATSRARSSYNEQFF.

The rearrangement uses TRBV7-2 and TRBJ1-3; D is perhaps TRBD1 (5 bases). Trimming removed 3 bases at V and 1 base at J, with 7 bases between. The CDR3 spans 14 residues. Germline V gene sequence: CDR1 SGHTA, CDR2 FQGNSA. The CDR3 DNA reads as TGTGCCAGCAGCTTGGCAGGGTCTGGAAACACCATATATTTT. This translates into CASSLAGSGNTIYF. Drawing the rest from reference TRBV7-2 and TRBJ1-3, the complete variable domain is GAGVSQSPSNKVTEKGKDVELRCDPISGHTALYWYRQSLGQGLEFLIYFQGNSAPDKSGLPSDRFSAERTGGSVSTLTIQRTQQEDSAVYLCASSLAGSGNTIYFGEGSWLTVV.

The chain carries TRBV28 and TRBJ1-2; D uncertain. Germline V CDR1 and CDR2: MDHEN, SYDVKM. The V gene lost 3 bases and the J gene lost 2 bases, with 10 bases spanning the gap. The CDR3 has 14 amino acids. CDR3 sequence reads: CASSFIPGNYGYTF. The DNA for the CDR3 is TGTGCCAGCAGTTTTATCCCAGGAAACTATGGCTACACCTTC.

The rearrangement uses TRBV30 and TRBJ1-3, with 7 bases matching TRBD1. This CDR3 region has 16 residues. Looked up from germline, CDR1 is GTSNPN and CDR2 is SVGIG (reference sequence). J gave up 2 bases and V 0 bases, and 7 bases lay outside the gene matches. CDR3 residues: CAWSVQKGATGNTIYF. DNA of the CDR3: TGTGCCTGGAGTGTACAGAAGGGGGCAACTGGAAACACCATATATTTT.

This rearrangement joins TRBV7-9 to TRBJ1-1; 8 bases fit TRBD1. The CDR3 runs 13 residues. V trimming: 7 bases; J trimming: 6 bases; junction bases outside the gene matches: 7. Germline CDR1 is SEHNR and CDR2 is FQNEAQ (reference sequence). CDR3 sequence (DNA): TGTGCCAGCACCGGACAGGGATTCCCTGAAGCTTTCTTT. Amino acids: CASTGQGFPEAFF.

The chain links TRBV28 to TRBJ2-2, with 12 bases identical to TRBD2. The CDR3 is made up of 14 amino acids. In germline, CDR1 is MDHEN, CDR2 SYDVKM. V trimming: 7 bases; J trimming: 9 bases; junction bases outside the gene matches: 6. The CDR3 protein is CASNGLAGSWELFF. For the CDR3, the DNA is TGTGCCAGCAACGGACTAGCGGGGTCGTGGGAGCTGTTTTTT.

V and J are TRBV6-5 and TRBJ2-7; 9 bases agree with TRBD1. The ends lost 7 bases at V and 3 bases at J; junction bases unmatched: 10. This CDR3 region has 15 residues. From germline, CDR1 is MNHEY and CDR2 SVGAGI. The chain's CDR3 is CASKKDRGVGYEQYF. CDR3 DNA: TGTGCCAGCAAAAAGGACAGGGGAGTAGGCTACGAGCAGTACTTC.

V usage is TRBV29-1 and J usage is TRBJ2-3; D is perhaps TRBD2 (5 bases). Trimming stripped 5 bases from V and 5 bases from J, with 14 bases between. There are 13 residues in the CDR3. Germline values: CDR1 SQVTM, CDR2 ANQGSEA. The chain's CDR3 is CSVRRIDRDTQYF. The CDR3, as DNA: TGCAGCGTTCGGAGGATAGATCGAGATACGCAGTATTTT.

The gene calls are TRBV2 and TRBJ2-5; perhaps TRBD2 as D (7 bases). The CDR3 consists of 15 residues. The V end lost 5 bases, the J end lost 2 bases, and 15 bases lay between the germline ends. Per the germline V gene, CDR1 is SNHLY and CDR2 is FYNNEI. CDR3: CASSIRGGVQETQYF. CDR3 sequence (DNA): TGTGCCAGCAGTATTAGGGGGGGGGTTCAAGAGACCCAGTACTTC.

J is TRBJ2-7 and V is TRBV5-8; D perhaps matches TRBD1 (6 bases). Trimming took off 4 bases at V and 2 bases at J, with 19 bases between the two ends. There are 16 residues in the CDR3. The germline V gene encodes CDR1 SGHTS and CDR2 YDEGEE. The CDR3 region has the DNA TGTGCCAGCAGCGCCGGGACATCCACTATTCCCTACGAGCAGTACTTC. This sequence encodes CASSAGTSTIPYEQYF. The full variable domain, with the rest looked up from reference TRBV5-8 and TRBJ2-7, is EAGVTQSPTHLIKTRGQQATLRCSPISGHTSVYWYQQALGLGLQFLLWYDEGEERNRGNFPPRFSGRQFPNYSSELNVNALELEDSALYLCASSAGTSTIPYEQYFGPGTRLTVT.

This sequence joins TRBV7-8 and TRBJ2-1; TRBD2 matches 13 bases. V was clipped by 2 bases and J by 2 bases; unmatched bases: 6. CDR1 and CDR2 (germline): SGHVS, FQNEAQ. The CDR3 sequence is 18 residues long. CDR3 in DNA: TGTGCCAGCAGCTTAAGGACTAGCGGGAGTTCTACCTACAATGAGCAGTTCTTC. Translated: CASSLRTSGSSTYNEQFF.

This clone was seen just once. This chain links TRBV11-3 with TRBJ1-1, with D possibly TRBD1 on 6 matching bases. Trimming shortened V by 5 bases and J by 1 base, and 14 bases separated the two germline ends. Germline CDR1 SGHNT, CDR2 YENEEA. The CDR3 is made up of 15 amino acids. CDR3 sequence reads: CASSQGWGQNTEAFF. The CDR3 nucleotides are TGTGCCAGCAGCCAGGGGTGGGGACAGAACACTGAAGCTTTCTTT.

The CDR3 coding sequence is TGTGCCAGCAGCTTGACTAGCCAAGAGACCCAGTACTTC. Protein product: CASSLTSQETQYF. The chain carries TRBV5-5 and TRBJ2-5; D is possibly TRBD2 (5 bases). V lost 1 base, J lost 1 base, and 5 bases lay in between. This CDR3 is built from 13 residues. Germline CDR1 SGHKS, CDR2 YYEKEE (reference sequence).

The rearrangement uses TRBV7-2 and TRBJ2-1, with TRBD1 identical over 9 bases. V shed 3 bases and J 6 bases; nucleotides not matched to a gene: 3. This CDR3 comprises 14 residues. From germline, CDR1 is SGHTA and CDR2 FQGNSA. The CDR3 region is CASSFGTGSNEQFF. The CDR3 DNA sequence: TGTGCCAGCAGCTTCGGGACAGGGAGCAATGAGCAGTTCTTC.

The chain has TRBV7-3 and TRBJ2-3; possible D gene TRBD1, 5 bases. CDR3 length equals 13 residues. Germline V lookup: CDR1 SGHTA, CDR2 FQGTGA. V was trimmed by 3 bases and J by 4 bases, leaving 8 bases between them. This CDR3 is CASSFQGADTQYF. The DNA for the CDR3 is TGTGCCAGCAGCTTCCAAGGGGCAGATACGCAGTATTTT.

This clone was seen only a few times. The CDR3 loop reads CASSVQGGTNEKLFF. The CDR3 DNA is TGTGCCAGCAGCGTCCAGGGCGGGACTAATGAAAAACTGTTTTTT. The chain joins TRBV9 to TRBJ1-4, with D perhaps matching TRBD1 (5 bases). Germline CDR1 SGDLS, CDR2 YYNGEE. The CDR3 sequence is 15 residues long. The V end was cut by 2 bases, the J end by 2 bases, with 10 bases between.

V gene TRBV18 combines with J gene TRBJ2-3, with a tentative D call TRBD2 (6 bases). With 1 base removed from V and 6 bases from J, the gap between germline ends came to 17 bases. CDR1 and CDR2 from the germline V gene are KGHSH and LQKENI. The CDR3 has 16 residues. The CDR3 nucleotides are TGTGCCAGCTCACCACGGGACCGACTCGCGGGGGATACGCAGTATTTT. It specifies CASSPRDRLAGDTQYF.

This chain joins TRBV6-5 and TRBJ2-7; the match to TRBD1 covers 9 bases. J was trimmed by 4 bases and V by 2 bases; bases with no gene match: 6. CDR1 MNHEY and CDR2 SVGAGI come from the germline V gene. The CDR3 has 15 amino acids. CDR3 DNA: TGTGCCAGCAGTTACGCAGGACAGGGGACATACGAGCAGTACTTC. Its protein is CASSYAGQGTYEQYF.

V usage is TRBV11-2 and J usage is TRBJ2-7; D not resolved. Germline lookup yields CDR1 SGHAT and CDR2 FQNNGV. The V end lost 0 bases, the J end lost 3 bases, and 12 bases lay between the germline ends. The CDR3 loop spans 15 amino acids. In DNA, the CDR3 is TGTGCCAGCAGCTTAGATGAGACTCGCCGCTACGAGCAGTACTTC. Protein sequence: CASSLDETRRYEQYF.

The table lists this clone with a count of one. This chain links TRBV2 with TRBJ2-1, with TRBD2 matching 8 bases. The CDR3 is 13 amino acids. Germline-derived CDR1 and CDR2 are SNHLY and FYNNEI. J was trimmed by 12 bases and V by 2 bases; bases with no gene match: 6. The CDR3 sequence is CASSELAGRGQFF. The CDR3 DNA sequence: TGTGCCAGCAGTGAATTAGCGGGGAGAGGGCAGTTCTTC.

This clone has a single count. V is TRBV5-5 and J is TRBJ1-1; D is undetermined. Germline loops: CDR1 SGHKS, CDR2 YYEKEE (reference sequence). V lost 3 bases and J 3 bases, leaving 12 bases between the germline ends. The length of the CDR3 is 14 residues. The CDR3 nucleotides are TGTGCCAGCAGCTGGGCGGCGGTTGACACTGAAGCTTTCTTT. Amino acid sequence: CASSWAAVDTEAFF.

The chain joins TRBV6-1 to TRBJ1-6, with D perhaps TRBD1 (6 bases). This CDR3 region has 14 residues. Germline V gene lookup returns CDR1 MNHNS and CDR2 SASEGT. Trimming cost V 6 bases and J 4 bases, with 10 bases left between them. The CDR3 sequence: CASSWDTYNSPLHF. The CDR3 DNA sequence: TGTGCCAGCAGCTGGGACACTTATAATTCACCCCTCCACTTT.

The chain carries TRBV5-5 and TRBJ2-5, with TRBD1 as a possible D gene (5 bases). The CDR3 extends over 13 amino acids. V was clipped by 3 bases and J by 5 bases, with 11 bases between them. Per the germline V gene, CDR1 is SGHKS and CDR2 is YYEKEE (reference sequence). The CDR3 DNA follows: TGTGCCAGCAGCTCAGACAGCAAGGAGACCCAGTACTTC. It specifies CASSSDSKETQYF.

A few counts support this clone. The chain joins TRBV5-5 to TRBJ1-6, with D possibly TRBD1 on 6 matching bases. CDR3 length equals 17 residues. The germline V and J ends were trimmed by 4 bases and 9 bases, with 23 bases remaining between them. CDR1 is SGHKS, CDR2 YYEKEE, per germline (reference sequence). CDR3 DNA sequence: TGTGCCAGCAGCCCTTCCCTGGACAGTGACCTGGGTTCACCCCTCCACTTT. Encoded protein: CASSPSLDSDLGSPLHF.